Detailed here is one T cell receptor beta chain. The germline gives CDR1 SGHRS, CDR2 YFSETQ. The V gene lost 3 bases and the J gene lost 4 bases, with 10 bases spanning the gap. This CDR3 is built from 14 residues. The second PCR ran about 6 to 11 cycles with a sample-barcoded 5' primer and J-beta primers. TCRdb passed the 5' RACE reads through MiXCR, listing each CDR3 protein once. The profile shows about 1,800,000 distinct CDR3 sequences, roughly 30% of them singletons. This sample is part of a study of blood T cells in healthy people across ages. The gene calls are TRBV5-1 and TRBJ2-2; D call uncertain. Sequencing was carried out using blood. This TCR came from a woman under 40 in good health. Written as DNA, the CDR3 is TGCGCCAGCAGCTCCTCGGTCGGCACCGGGGAGCTGTTTTTT. As protein: CASSSSVGTGELFF.